Sequencing of this TCR beta chain was carried out in a study of blood T cell repertoires in COVID-19. Background on the study: Researchers got acute and convalescent COVID-19 samples from the United States, Italy and Spain. T cells, B-cell-depleted T cells, or PBMCs provided the cDNA or gDNA that served as material.

The CDR3 is 17 amino acids. From germline, CDR1 is WNHNN and CDR2 SYGVQD (reference sequence). The ends lost 4 bases at V and 3 bases at J; junction bases unmatched: 10. The authors' processing: How many nucleated cells were present was estimated from reference gene primer amplification. Only in-frame clones appear in the TCRdb table, and some are missing; sequencing was by immunoSEQ multiplex PCR. V and J calls and clone size are copied from that table; D and trimming were computed from the DNA. The data hold approximately 94,000 clones, with 84% observed a single time. Source material: peripheral blood. This chain uses TRBV10-1 with TRBJ2-3, with 10 bases matching TRBD2. This TCR came from a human donor in a cohort sampled during active COVID-19. The CDR3 region is CASSGDLGSGRTDTQYF. In nucleotides, the CDR3 is TGCGCCAGCAGTGGGGACCTCGGTAGCGGGAGGACAGATACGCAGTATTTT.